One sample yielded the 8 T cell receptor beta chains listed below, sequenced in a study of CD4 T cells in relation to SARS-CoV-2 and coronaviruses. TCRdb's copy holds only in-frame clones and misses some; the assay was immunoSEQ multiplex PCR. The table includes approximately 40,000 clones, around 80% detected once. Their cognate antigens are unknown. The material sequenced was memory CD4+ T cells from PBMCs, cultured in vitro. The origin of the receptors is an adult with COVID-19.

This sequence joins TRBV6-6 and TRBJ2-7, with TRBD2 matching over 11 bases. V lost 5 bases to trimming and J lost 1 base; unmatched junction nucleotides: 1. Looked up from germline, CDR1 is MNHNY and CDR2 is SVGAGI (reference sequence). The CDR3 is made up of 14 amino acids. This CDR3 is CASSTSGSSYEQYF. In DNA, the CDR3 is TGTGCCAGCAGTACTAGCGGGAGTTCCTACGAGCAGTACTTC.

The chain employs TRBV5-1 and TRBJ2-1; TRBD2 agrees at 8 bases. CDR3 length: 17 amino acids. CDR1 and CDR2 (germline): SGHRS, YFSETQ. After removal of 3 bases from V and 4 bases from J, the junction contained 12 bases not matched to a gene. CDR3 nucleotides: TGCGCCAGCAGCTCCGGAGGAGCGGGAGAAATTTACAATGAGCAGTTCTTC. Translated, it gives CASSSGGAGEIYNEQFF.

This rearrangement joins TRBV4-1 to TRBJ2-3; 9 bases agree with TRBD2. Germline lookup yields CDR1 MGHRA and CDR2 YSYEKL. The CDR3 is made up of 14 amino acids. V lost 5 bases, J lost 3 bases, and 3 bases stayed unmatched. Written as DNA, the CDR3 is TGCGCCAGCAGCGATAGCGGGAGAACAGATACGCAGTATTTT. This gives the protein CASSDSGRTDTQYF.

The rearrangement links TRBV2 to TRBJ2-1; D uncertain. V lost 1 base to trimming and J lost 4 bases, with 5 bases between them. Germline loops: CDR1 SNHLY, CDR2 FYNNEI. This CDR3 region has 13 residues. CDR3 bases: TGTGCCAGCAGTGAAGGCGGTTACAATGAGCAGTTCTTC. It specifies CASSEGGYNEQFF.

The V call is TRBV7-2, the J call TRBJ2-4; D not resolved. CDR3 length: 15 amino acids. V was pared by 1 base and J by 6 bases, with 13 bases between. The germline V gene encodes CDR1 SGHTA and CDR2 FQGNSA. The CDR3 sequence: CASSLEGTVGNIQYF. The CDR3 DNA sequence: TGTGCCAGCAGCTTAGAGGGTACGGTGGGAAACATTCAGTACTTC. Looking up the rest from reference TRBV7-2 and TRBJ2-4 gives the full variable domain: GAGVSQSPSNKVTEKGKDVELRCDPISGHTALYWYRQSLGQGLEFLIYFQGNSAPDKSGLPSDRFSAERTGGSVSTLTIQRTQQEDSAVYLCASSLEGTVGNIQYFGAGTRLSVL.

This chain joins TRBV29-1 and TRBJ1-2; 7 nucleotides agree with TRBD1. CDR3 length equals 15 residues. The J segment lost 5 bases and the V segment lost 4 bases, leaving 13 bases of the junction unmatched. The V gene's germline CDR1 is SQVTM and CDR2 ANQGSEA. The CDR3 bases are TGCAGCGTTGGAGGACAGGCCCTAATGGGGTATGGCTACACCTTC. Encoded protein: CSVGGQALMGYGYTF. Variable domain in full (rest from reference TRBV29-1 and TRBJ1-2): SAVISQKPSRDICQRGTSLTIQCQVDSQVTMMFWYRQQPGQSLTLIATANQGSEATYESGFVIDKFPISRPNLTFSTLTVSNMSPEDSSIYLCSVGGQALMGYGYTFGSGTRLTVV.

The chain uses TRBV28 and TRBJ1-2, with D possibly being TRBD1 (6 bases). There are 12 residues in the CDR3. The ends were cut back, 8 bases at V and 2 bases at J, with 9 bases in the middle. Germline V gene data show CDR1 as MDHEN and CDR2 as SYDVKM. The CDR3 DNA sequence: TGTGCCAGCGGGACATTAAACTATGGCTACACCTTC. Its translation is CASGTLNYGYTF.

The chain is built from TRBV6-2 or TRBV6-3 and TRBJ2-7; TRBD2 matches 11 bases. V shed 2 bases and J 1 base; nucleotides not matched to a gene: 4. CDR1 is MNHEY, CDR2 SVGEGT, per germline. The CDR3 sequence is 16 residues long. CDR3 coding DNA: TGTGCCAGCAGTTACCGAACTAGCGGGAGTTCCTACGAGCAGTACTTC. The encoded protein is CASSYRTSGSSYEQYF.